This T cell receptor (beta chain) comes out of a study of T-cell reconstitution after alpha-beta-depleted transplantation in children. The germline V gene has CDR1 SGHVS and CDR2 FQNEAQ. Trimming cost V 3 bases and J 0 bases; bases outside gene matches: 12. The CDR3 is made up of 18 amino acids. Unique molecular identifiers were incorporated when the TCRbeta library was constructed. TCRdb re-called the PCR reads through MiXCR, storing one row per CDR3 protein. The data show about 440,000 distinct CDR3 sequences, roughly two fifths seen once. In its sample, this clonotype was seen a few times. This chain uses TRBV7-8 with TRBJ2-7, with 9 bases aligning to TRBD1. This specimen was PBMCs, taken before TCRalphabeta/CD19-depleted stem cell transplant. This TCR was recovered from a girl aged 2-10 years with aplastic anemia, due to receive a stem cell transplant. The CDR3 here is CASSLALHRGQGSYEQYF. The CDR3 DNA reads TGTGCCAGCAGCTTGGCTTTACACAGGGGGCAAGGCTCCTACGAGCAGTACTTC.